Below, 32 T cell receptor beta chains from the same sample are listed, as sequenced in a study of T cell repertoires in cytomegalovirus infection (dated 2019 in TCRdb). These reads were obtained on an Illumina HiSeq 1500. The raw public reads went through TCRdb reprocessing: fastp at Q25, MiXCR clone calling, in-frame beta chains kept. Every distinct CDR3 protein forms one entry, paired with its most common genes and DNA. This sample gives roughly 230,000 distinct CDR3 sequences in total; over 20% of them show up just once. 18% of the sample is in the top ten clones. The source material was CD8+ T cells from PBMCs. The receptors shown here come from a human donor in good health (CMV status not recorded). Some clones in this sample may be carry-over from other donors' samples.

The rearrangement uses TRBV5-5 and TRBJ2-7, with D hard to call. V shed 4 bases and J shed 3 bases, with 11 bases lying between them. Germline V gives CDR1 SGHKS, CDR2 YYEKEE (reference sequence). CDR3 size: 13 residues. The CDR3 protein is CASSLNLIYEQYF. The CDR3 coding sequence is TGTGCCAGCAGCCTAAACTTAATCTACGAGCAGTACTTC.

This chain uses TRBV28 with TRBJ1-5; tentatively, D is TRBD1 (6 bases). CDR3 length: 14 residues. Deletions cut 5 bases from V and 7 bases from J, with 15 bases between. Germline loops: CDR1 MDHEN, CDR2 SYDVKM. The CDR3 nucleotides read TGTGCCAGCAGTCCTACGAGGGGGGGCCAGCCCCAGCATTTT. Protein sequence: CASSPTRGGQPQHF.

The table lists this clonotype with a count of one. V and J are TRBV20-1 and TRBJ1-1, with unresolved D. CDR1 is DFQATT and CDR2 is SNEGSKA in the germline V gene (reference sequence). The CDR3 is 12 amino acids. The V and J ends lost 4 bases and 11 bases respectively, with 17 bases between them. CDR3 region: CSAMSRSKLAFF. The CDR3 DNA reads as TGCAGTGCTATGTCCAGGTCGAAGTTGGCTTTCTTT.

This clonotype was picked up many times. The chain links TRBV7-7 to TRBJ2-1; 8 bases agree with TRBD2. Germline loops: CDR1 SSHAT, CDR2 FNYEAQ (reference sequence). The CDR3 is 15 residues long. Trimming at V came to 4 bases and at J to 8 bases, leaving 10 bases not matched to a gene. CDR3 in DNA: TGTGCCAGCAGCTCCCGACTAGCGTGGGGGGATGAGCAGTTCTTC. Translation: CASSSRLAWGDEQFF.

The V gene is TRBV7-9, the J gene TRBJ1-1; 7 positions agree with TRBD1. Germline V gene sequence: CDR1 SEHNR, CDR2 FQNEAQ (reference sequence). Trimming cost V 5 bases and J 4 bases; bases outside gene matches: 4. This CDR3 spans 13 amino acids. CDR3 sequence reads: CASSTGQLTEAFF. The DNA of the CDR3 is TGTGCCAGCAGCACGGGACAGCTCACTGAAGCTTTCTTT.

This clonotype was detected only a few times. The gene calls are TRBV20-1 and TRBJ2-3; 8 positions agree with TRBD2. Germline CDR1 and CDR2: DFQATT and SNEGSKA (reference sequence). This CDR3 comprises 16 residues. The junction had 12 bases not matched to a gene; V was cut back by 5 bases and J by 2 bases. The CDR3 coding sequence is TGCAGTGCTGGGGGGAGGGTCGGGGGGGCCACAGATACGCAGTATTTT. It translates to CSAGGRVGGATDTQYF.

The chain recombines TRBV29-1 with TRBJ1-2; 7 positions match TRBD1. The CDR3 consists of 13 residues. V was pared by 1 base and J by 2 bases, with 1 base of the junction left unmatched. Germline V gene sequence: CDR1 SQVTM, CDR2 ANQGSEA. In DNA form, the CDR3 reads TGCAGCGTTGAAGGCAGGGGGAACTATGGCTACACCTTC. It encodes CSVEGRGNYGYTF.

The chain links TRBV20-1 to TRBJ2-7, with D tentatively TRBD1 (6 bases). Per the germline V gene, CDR1 is DFQATT and CDR2 is SNEGSKA (reference sequence). The CDR3 extends over 16 amino acids. Between the trimmed V and J ends, which lost 0 bases and 0 bases, there was a span of 15 bases. The CDR3 sequence: CSARDNRDTSSYEQYF. CDR3 DNA: TGCAGTGCTAGAGACAACCGGGACACTTCCTCCTACGAGCAGTACTTC.

The chain carries TRBV7-3 and TRBJ2-5, with 7 bases lining up with TRBD2. Germline V CDR1 and CDR2: SGHTA, FQGTGA. CDR3 length: 16 amino acids. The J segment lost 4 bases and the V segment lost 8 bases, leaving 16 bases of the junction unmatched. CDR3 bases: TGTGCCAGCGGGGGGGTCGTAGCATCTCTTCGAGAGACCCAGTACTTC. Amino acid sequence: CASGGVVASLRETQYF.

V and J are TRBV20-1 and TRBJ1-1, with D hard to call. The V and J ends lost 7 bases and 6 bases respectively, with 9 bases between them. This CDR3 is built from 10 residues. Germline CDR1 and CDR2: DFQATT and SNEGSKA (reference sequence). CDR3 sequence: CSVLGAEAFF. CDR3 DNA sequence: TGCAGTGTCCTAGGCGCTGAAGCTTTCTTT.

Only a few counts were recorded for this clonotype. The chain has TRBV7-3 and TRBJ2-5, with unresolved D. The V end lost 6 bases, the J end lost 3 bases, and 8 bases lay between the germline ends. The CDR3 contains 12 residues. Germline loops: CDR1 SGHTA, CDR2 FQGTGA. CDR3 in amino acids: CASRGFEETQYF. CDR3 bases: TGTGCCAGCAGAGGGTTCGAAGAGACCCAGTACTTC.

V gene TRBV6-5 combines with J gene TRBJ2-2; D perhaps matches TRBD1 (6 bases). The CDR3 contains 17 residues. Trimming took off 1 base at V and 0 bases at J, with 12 bases between the two ends. Looked up from germline, CDR1 is MNHEY and CDR2 is SVGAGI. CDR3: CASSYYGQYANTGELFF. CDR3 DNA: TGTGCCAGCAGTTACTATGGACAGTACGCGAACACCGGGGAGCTGTTTTTT.

The chain is built from TRBV11-2 and TRBJ1-5, with TRBD1 identical over 7 bases. The CDR3 spans 18 residues. Germline V gene sequence: CDR1 SGHAT, CDR2 FQNNGV. Trimming removed 6 bases from V and 0 bases from J; junction bases left unmatched: 14. The CDR3 region is CASSTQGRSIYSNQPQHF. CDR3 DNA sequence: TGTGCCAGCAGTACACAGGGGCGATCGATTTATAGCAATCAGCCCCAGCATTTT.

The gene calls are TRBV18 and TRBJ2-7; D assignment may be TRBD1 or TRBD2 (6 bases each). This CDR3 has 15 residues. Trimming stripped 3 bases from V and 4 bases from J, with 16 bases between. Germline assignment: CDR1 KGHSH and CDR2 LQKENI. CDR3 bases: TGTGCCAGCTCACCCCTGGGGGGCGAAGGGTACGAGCAGTACTTC. Its protein product is CASSPLGGEGYEQYF.

This clonotype was counted many times. This chain connects TRBV27 to TRBJ1-1, with 8 bases matching TRBD1. The CDR3 has 16 amino acids. The trim removed 6 bases at V and 11 bases at J, leaving 20 bases unmatched. Per germline, CDR1 MNHEY and CDR2 SMNVEV (reference sequence). The CDR3 sequence: CASSTSWTGYLLEAFF. CDR3 coding DNA: TGTGCCAGCAGCACATCCTGGACAGGGTACCTTCTAGAGGCTTTCTTT.

This clonotype was seen repeatedly, ten times or more. This sequence joins TRBV7-8 and TRBJ1-5, with 9 nucleotides matching TRBD1. With V trimmed by 5 bases and J by 7 bases, 6 bases remained unmatched. The CDR3 runs 14 residues. CDR1 is SGHVS and CDR2 is FQNEAQ in the germline V gene. In DNA, the CDR3 is TGTGCCAGCAGCGAGGACAGGGGAGCCCAGCCCCAGCATTTT. Translated: CASSEDRGAQPQHF. Together with reference TRBV7-8 and TRBJ1-5, the CDR3 gives the full variable domain: GAGVSQSPRYKVAKRGQDVALRCDPISGHVSLFWYQQALGQGPEFLTYFQNEAQLDKSGLPSDRFFAERPEGSVSTLKIQRTQQEDSAVYLCASSEDRGAQPQHFGDGTRLSIL.

This clonotype was seen only a few times. This chain uses TRBV5-1 with TRBJ1-1; D might be TRBD1 (5 bases). In germline, CDR1 is SGHRS, CDR2 YFSETQ. The ends were cut back, 10 bases at V and 11 bases at J, with 30 bases in the middle. This CDR3 has 15 residues. This chain's CDR3 is CAPKLGAGGEVYAFF. For the CDR3, the DNA is TGCGCCCCCAAACTAGGCGCGGGGGGGGAAGTATACGCTTTCTTT.

Many counts were recorded for this clonotype. The chain carries TRBV20-1 and TRBJ2-7, with 9 bases fitting TRBD2. The CDR3 sequence is 16 residues long. J was trimmed by 4 bases and V by 4 bases; bases with no gene match: 14. Germline CDR1 DFQATT, CDR2 SNEGSKA (reference sequence). The CDR3 here is CSAIPHGGGDWYEQYF. DNA of the CDR3: TGCAGTGCTATCCCCCACGGCGGGGGGGATTGGTACGAGCAGTACTTC.

The table lists this clonotype with many counts. This chain uses TRBV7-8 with TRBJ1-1, with D perhaps TRBD1 (5 bases). This CDR3 contains 14 residues. Germline lookup yields CDR1 SGHVS and CDR2 FQNEAQ. Trimming removed 5 bases from V and 1 base from J, with 11 bases in between. This CDR3 is CASSLRDPNTEAFF. The CDR3 DNA follows: TGTGCCAGCAGCCTTAGGGACCCGAACACTGAAGCTTTCTTT.

This clonotype occurred many times. The CDR3 region has the DNA TGTGCCAGCAGCTTAGATCTTAGCACAGATACGCAGTATTTT. Translating it yields CASSLDLSTDTQYF. V gene TRBV7-2 combines with J gene TRBJ2-3; no reliable D call. Per germline, CDR1 SGHTA and CDR2 FQGNSA. Trimming left V 1 base short and J 0 bases short, with 5 bases between. The CDR3 has 14 residues.

The chain is built from TRBV28 and TRBJ2-7, with D possibly TRBD1 on 6 matching bases. Trimming cost V 5 bases and J 0 bases, with 14 bases left between them. Germline lookup yields CDR1 MDHEN and CDR2 SYDVKM. The CDR3 has 15 residues. Written as DNA, the CDR3 is TGTGCCAGCAGTACCGCAGGGGCCCTCTCCTACGAGCAGTACTTC. Translated, it gives CASSTAGALSYEQYF. Complete variable domain (other parts from reference TRBV28 and TRBJ2-7): DVKVTQSSRYLVKRTGEKVFLECVQDMDHENMFWYRQDPGLGLRLIYFSYDVKMKEKGDIPEGYSVSREKKERFSLILESASTNQTSMYLCASSTAGALSYEQYFGPGTRLTVT.

This clonotype was recorded many times. The chain carries TRBV7-9 and TRBJ2-7; 8 bases are shared with TRBD1. V dropped 4 bases and J dropped 1; count of bases not matched to a gene: 9. The germline CDR1 and CDR2 sequences are SEHNR and FQNEAQ (reference sequence). The CDR3 extends over 16 amino acids. CDR3 loop: CASSYPPGQASYEQYF. The CDR3 DNA sequence: TGTGCCAGCAGCTACCCCCCGGGACAGGCTTCCTACGAGCAGTACTTC.

A note on this clonotype: The junction shows a germline mismatch at one end, possibly a read error. The chain carries TRBV27 and TRBJ2-7; a weak D match, TRBD1 (6 bases). The CDR3 has 14 residues. Germline assignment: CDR1 MNHEY and CDR2 SMNVEV (reference sequence). CDR3: CASSFQGTSYGQYF. The CDR3 nucleotides are TGTGCCAGCAGTTTCCAGGGGACCTCCTACGGGCAGTACTTC.

This clonotype was seen ten or more times. The chain joins TRBV7-6 to TRBJ2-7, with a possible D match to TRBD1 (6 bases). The CDR3 spans 12 residues. V was clipped by 5 bases and J by 4 bases, with 9 bases between them. Germline V gene data show CDR1 as SGHVS and CDR2 as FNYEAQ. The CDR3, as DNA: TGTGCCAGCAGCCAAACAGGGTACGAGCAGTACTTC. Amino acid sequence: CASSQTGYEQYF.

This sequence joins TRBV3-1 and TRBJ1-3; no reliable D call. V lost 1 base, J lost 2 bases, and 9 bases lay in between. CDR1 is LGHDT and CDR2 is YNNKEL in the germline V gene (reference sequence). This CDR3 comprises 15 residues. This chain's CDR3 is CASSQGGRAGNTIYF. CDR3 bases: TGTGCCAGCAGCCAAGGCGGTAGGGCTGGAAACACCATATATTTT.

This clonotype has a count of ten or more. This rearrangement joins TRBV7-2 to TRBJ1-1; D uncertain. Trimming cost V 3 bases and J 0 bases, with 8 bases left between them. Germline CDR1 SGHTA, CDR2 FQGNSA. CDR3 length: 14 amino acids. The CDR3 DNA follows: TGTGCCAGCAGCTTTGAGATCATGAACACTGAAGCTTTCTTT. Residues: CASSFEIMNTEAFF. Filled out from reference TRBV7-2 and TRBJ1-1, the complete variable domain reads GAGVSQSPSNKVTEKGKDVELRCDPISGHTALYWYRQSLGQGLEFLIYFQGNSAPDKSGLPSDRFSAERTGGSVSTLTIQRTQQEDSAVYLCASSFEIMNTEAFFGQGTRLTVV.

This clonotype was picked up many times. CDR3 nucleotide sequence: TGTGCCAGCAGCCTAGACAGGACCTACGAGCAGTACTTC. Translating it yields CASSLDRTYEQYF. The chain is built from TRBV7-8 and TRBJ2-7, with TRBD1 as a possible D gene (6 bases). Germline V gene lookup returns CDR1 SGHVS and CDR2 FQNEAQ. The CDR3 length is 13 residues. Trimming stripped 5 bases from V and 2 bases from J, with 10 bases between.

The CDR3 spells CASSSPGQASYGYTF. As DNA, the CDR3 is TGTGCCAGCAGCTCCCCGGGACAGGCCAGCTATGGCTACACCTTC. The chain combines TRBV7-6 with TRBJ1-2; 8 bases are a match to TRBD1. There are 15 residues in the CDR3. Germline values: CDR1 SGHVS, CDR2 FNYEAQ. V gave up 4 bases and J gave up 4 bases; unmatched junction bases: 8.

A few counts support this clonotype. This chain links TRBV19 with TRBJ2-5; TRBD1 aligns across 9 bases. Germline lookup yields CDR1 LNHDA and CDR2 SQIVND (reference sequence). Germline trimming cut 7 bases from V and 1 base from J; bases unmatched to any gene: 7. The CDR3 contains 15 residues. CDR3 region: CASTPSDRGQETQYF. CDR3 nucleotides: TGTGCCAGTACCCCCTCGGACAGGGGCCAAGAGACCCAGTACTTC.

V and J are TRBV5-5 and TRBJ2-5; 9 nucleotides align to TRBD1. CDR3 length: 15 residues. Germline CDR1 reads SGHKS; CDR2 reads YYEKEE (reference sequence). V lost 4 bases to trimming and J lost 1 base; unmatched junction nucleotides: 5. The CDR3 coding sequence is TGTGCCAGCAGCACGGTGACAGGGGGCCAAGAGACCCAGTACTTC. It yields the protein CASSTVTGGQETQYF.

This clonotype was found many times. The chain uses TRBV7-8 and TRBJ2-7; D is perhaps TRBD2 (5 bases). CDR3 length equals 13 residues. Per germline, CDR1 SGHVS and CDR2 FQNEAQ. The ends were cut back, 9 bases at V and 0 bases at J, with 12 bases in the middle. Here the CDR3 DNA reads TGTGCCAGTAAGGACTTCAGCTCCTACGAGCAGTACTTC. Its translation is CASKDFSSYEQYF.

The chain carries TRBV20-1 and TRBJ2-3; 8 bases are a match to TRBD2. V was clipped by 0 bases and J by 6 bases; unmatched bases: 8. The CDR3 spans 15 residues. Per the germline V gene, CDR1 is DFQATT and CDR2 is SNEGSKA (reference sequence). The CDR3 here is CSARDPAGGPDTQYF. Written as DNA, the CDR3 is TGCAGTGCTAGAGATCCGGCGGGGGGACCTGATACGCAGTATTTT.